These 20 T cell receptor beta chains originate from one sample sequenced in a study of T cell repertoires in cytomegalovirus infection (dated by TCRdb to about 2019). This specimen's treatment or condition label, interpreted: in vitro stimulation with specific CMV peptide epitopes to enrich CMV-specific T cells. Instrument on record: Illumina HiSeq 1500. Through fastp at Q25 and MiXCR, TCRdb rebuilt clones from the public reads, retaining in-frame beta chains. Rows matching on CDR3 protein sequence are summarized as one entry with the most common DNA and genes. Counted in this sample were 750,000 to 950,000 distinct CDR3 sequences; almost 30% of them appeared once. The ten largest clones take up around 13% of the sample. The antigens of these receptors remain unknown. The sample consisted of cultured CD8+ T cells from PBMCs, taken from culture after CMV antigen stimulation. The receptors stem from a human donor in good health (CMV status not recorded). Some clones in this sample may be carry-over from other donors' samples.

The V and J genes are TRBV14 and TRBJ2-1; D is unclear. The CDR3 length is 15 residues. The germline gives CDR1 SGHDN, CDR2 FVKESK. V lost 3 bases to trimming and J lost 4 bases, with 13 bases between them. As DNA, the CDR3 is TGTGCCAGCAGCCACTACCTTGGGTCTTACAATGAGCAGTTCTTC. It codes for CASSHYLGSYNEQFF.

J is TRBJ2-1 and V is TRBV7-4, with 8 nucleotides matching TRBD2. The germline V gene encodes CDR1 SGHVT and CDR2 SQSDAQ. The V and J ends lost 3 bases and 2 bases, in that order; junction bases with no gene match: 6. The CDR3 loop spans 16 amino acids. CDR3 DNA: TGTGCCAGCAGCTTCAACGGGGGGGCTACCTACAATGAGCAGTTCTTC. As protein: CASSFNGGATYNEQFF.

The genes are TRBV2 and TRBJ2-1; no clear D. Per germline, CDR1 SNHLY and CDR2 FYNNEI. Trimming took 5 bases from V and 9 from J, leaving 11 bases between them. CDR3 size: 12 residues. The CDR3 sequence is CASSQPAGEQFF. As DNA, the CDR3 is TGTGCCAGCAGTCAGCCGGCAGGTGAGCAGTTCTTC.

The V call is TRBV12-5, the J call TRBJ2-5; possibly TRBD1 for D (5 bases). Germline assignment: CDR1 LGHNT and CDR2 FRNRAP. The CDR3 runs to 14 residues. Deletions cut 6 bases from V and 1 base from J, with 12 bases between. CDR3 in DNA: TGTGCTAGTGGCCAGGACACTGTCCAAGAGACCCAGTACTTC. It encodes CASGQDTVQETQYF.

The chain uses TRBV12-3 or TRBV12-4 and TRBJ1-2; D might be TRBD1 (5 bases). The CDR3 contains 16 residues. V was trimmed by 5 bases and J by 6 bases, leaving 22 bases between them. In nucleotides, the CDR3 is TGTGCCAGCAGTCCCAGGTTAAGGAGGGACTTCCATGGCTACACCTTC. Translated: CASSPRLRRDFHGYTF.

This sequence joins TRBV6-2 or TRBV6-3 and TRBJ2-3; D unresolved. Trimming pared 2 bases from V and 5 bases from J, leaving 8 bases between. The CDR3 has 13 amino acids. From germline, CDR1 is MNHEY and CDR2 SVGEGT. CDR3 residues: CASSYRDGDTQYF. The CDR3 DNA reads TGTGCCAGCAGTTACAGAGACGGAGATACGCAGTATTTT.

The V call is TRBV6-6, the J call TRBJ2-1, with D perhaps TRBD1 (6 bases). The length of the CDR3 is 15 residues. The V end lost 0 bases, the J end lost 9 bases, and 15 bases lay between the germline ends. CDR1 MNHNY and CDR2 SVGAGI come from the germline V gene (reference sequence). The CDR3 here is CASSYSAGETSEQFF. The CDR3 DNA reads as TGTGCCAGCAGTTACTCGGCAGGGGAGACATCTGAGCAGTTCTTC.

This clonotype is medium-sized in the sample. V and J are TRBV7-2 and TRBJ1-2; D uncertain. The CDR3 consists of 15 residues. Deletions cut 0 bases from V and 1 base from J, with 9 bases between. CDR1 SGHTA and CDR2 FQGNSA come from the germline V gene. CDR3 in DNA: TGTGCCAGCAGCTTAGCGCGAGGAATTAACTATGGCTACACCTTC. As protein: CASSLARGINYGYTF.

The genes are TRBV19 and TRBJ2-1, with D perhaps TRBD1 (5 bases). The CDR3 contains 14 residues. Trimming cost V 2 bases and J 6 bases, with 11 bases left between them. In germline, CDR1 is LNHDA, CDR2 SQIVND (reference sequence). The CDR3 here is CASSIIGQGNEQFF. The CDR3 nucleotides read TGTGCCAGTAGTATAATCGGGCAGGGCAATGAGCAGTTCTTC.

For the CDR3, the DNA is TGTGCCGGAGGGGTACCCGGGGACCCGGACCACGAGCAGTACTTC. Protein sequence: CAGGVPGDPDHEQYF. The rearrangement joins TRBV2 to TRBJ2-7; possibly TRBD2 for D (6 bases). Per germline, CDR1 SNHLY and CDR2 FYNNEI. CDR3 length: 15 residues. Trimming pared 11 bases from V and 5 bases from J, leaving 25 bases between.

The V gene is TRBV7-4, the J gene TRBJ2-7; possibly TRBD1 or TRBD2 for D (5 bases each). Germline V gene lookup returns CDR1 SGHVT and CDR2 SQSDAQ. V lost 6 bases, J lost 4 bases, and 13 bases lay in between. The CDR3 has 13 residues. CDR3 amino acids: CASSGSRVYEQYV. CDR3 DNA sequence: TGTGCCAGCAGTGGGAGCAGGGTTTACGAGCAGTACGTC.

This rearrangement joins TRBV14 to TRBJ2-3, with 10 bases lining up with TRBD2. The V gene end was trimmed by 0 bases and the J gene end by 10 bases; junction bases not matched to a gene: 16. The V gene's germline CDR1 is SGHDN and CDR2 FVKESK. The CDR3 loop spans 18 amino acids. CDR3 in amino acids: CASSQERAPSGGPGSQYF. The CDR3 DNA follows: TGTGCCAGCAGCCAAGAACGCGCGCCTAGCGGGGGCCCGGGGTCGCAGTATTTT.

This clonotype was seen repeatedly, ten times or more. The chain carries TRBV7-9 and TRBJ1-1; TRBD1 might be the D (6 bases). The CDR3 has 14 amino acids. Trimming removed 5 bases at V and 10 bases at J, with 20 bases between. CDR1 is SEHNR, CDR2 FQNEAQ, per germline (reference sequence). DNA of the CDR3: TGTGCCAGCAGCCCCGCTGGGACATCTGGGTTAGCTTTCTTT. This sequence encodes CASSPAGTSGLAFF.

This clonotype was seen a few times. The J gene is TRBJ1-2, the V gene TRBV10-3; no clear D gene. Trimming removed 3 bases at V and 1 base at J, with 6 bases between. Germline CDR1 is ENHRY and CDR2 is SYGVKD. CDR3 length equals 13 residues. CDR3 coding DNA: TGTGCCATCAGTGAACGGAATAACTATGGCTACACCTTC. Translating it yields CAISERNNYGYTF.

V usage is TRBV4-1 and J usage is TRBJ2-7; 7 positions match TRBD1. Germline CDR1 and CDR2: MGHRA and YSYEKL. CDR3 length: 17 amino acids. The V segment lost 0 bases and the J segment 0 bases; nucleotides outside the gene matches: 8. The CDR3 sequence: CASSQDLGQWGSYEQYF. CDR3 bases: TGCGCCAGCAGCCAAGATCTGGGACAGTGGGGCTCCTACGAGCAGTACTTC.

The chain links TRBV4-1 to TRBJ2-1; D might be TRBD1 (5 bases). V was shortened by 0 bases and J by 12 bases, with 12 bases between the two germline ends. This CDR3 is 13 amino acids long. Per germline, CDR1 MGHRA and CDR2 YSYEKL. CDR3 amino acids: CASSQDQGLWQFF. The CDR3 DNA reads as TGCGCCAGCAGCCAAGATCAGGGTTTGTGGCAGTTCTTC.

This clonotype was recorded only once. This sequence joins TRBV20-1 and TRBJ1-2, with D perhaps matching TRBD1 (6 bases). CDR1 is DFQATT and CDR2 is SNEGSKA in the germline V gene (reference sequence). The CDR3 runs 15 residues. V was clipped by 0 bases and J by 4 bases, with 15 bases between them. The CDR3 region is CSARDGGMGAYGYTF. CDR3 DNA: TGCAGTGCTAGAGATGGAGGGATGGGGGCCTATGGCTACACCTTC.

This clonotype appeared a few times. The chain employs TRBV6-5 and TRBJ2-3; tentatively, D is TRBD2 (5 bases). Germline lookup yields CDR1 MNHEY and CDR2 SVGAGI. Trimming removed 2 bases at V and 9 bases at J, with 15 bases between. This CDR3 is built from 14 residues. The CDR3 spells CASSYREGLSTQYF. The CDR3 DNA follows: TGTGCCAGCAGTTACCGGGAAGGGTTAAGCACGCAGTATTTT.

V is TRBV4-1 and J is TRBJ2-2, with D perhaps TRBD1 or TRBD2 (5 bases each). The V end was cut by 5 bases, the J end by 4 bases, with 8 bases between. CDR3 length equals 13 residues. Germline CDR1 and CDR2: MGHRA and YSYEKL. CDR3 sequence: CASSKGSTGELFF. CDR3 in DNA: TGCGCCAGCAGCAAGGGGAGCACCGGGGAGCTGTTTTTT.

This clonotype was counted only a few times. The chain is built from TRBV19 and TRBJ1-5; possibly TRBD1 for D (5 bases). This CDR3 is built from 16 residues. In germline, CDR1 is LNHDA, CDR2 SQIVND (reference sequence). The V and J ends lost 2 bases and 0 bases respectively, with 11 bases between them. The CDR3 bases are TGTGCCAGTAGTATAACGAGACAGCTTAGCAATCAGCCCCAGCATTTT. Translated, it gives CASSITRQLSNQPQHF. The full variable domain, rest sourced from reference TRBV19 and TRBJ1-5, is DGGITQSPKYLFRKEGQNVTLSCEQNLNHDAMYWYRQDPGQGLRLIYYSQIVNDFQKGDIAEGYSVSREKKESFPLTVTSAQKNPTAFYLCASSITRQLSNQPQHFGDGTRLSIL.